Below are 13 T cell receptor beta chains sequenced from a single sample in a study of shared clonotypes between healthy human individuals. The assay was immunoSEQ multiplex PCR, and TCRdb's table has in-frame clones only and misses some. The sample shows about 2.4 million clones, approximately 93% of them seen only once. Sequencing was performed on naive CD4+ T cells from PBMCs. Indicated subset: CD45RA+ positively selected. These TCRs come from a young man in good health. Some clones in this sample may be carry-over from other donors' samples.

The J gene is TRBJ2-7, the V gene TRBV15, with 7 bases matching TRBD1. V lost 7 bases and J lost 6; bases outside the gene matches: 9. CDR3 length: 13 residues. Germline values: CDR1 LNHNV, CDR2 YYDKDF (reference sequence). The CDR3 loop is CATTISRGLEQYF. The CDR3 coding sequence is TGTGCCACCACAATTAGTAGGGGGCTCGAGCAGTACTTC.

A word on this clone: Other DNA sequences in this sample translate to the same CDR3. The V and J genes are TRBV30 and TRBJ2-3, with 8 positions matching TRBD1. Trimming removed 2 bases from V and 6 bases from J; junction bases left unmatched: 4. CDR3 length equals 13 residues. Germline loops: CDR1 GTSNPN, CDR2 SVGIG (reference sequence). The CDR3 sequence is CAWSLTGADTQYF. The CDR3 region has the DNA TGTGCCTGGAGTTTGACAGGGGCGGATACGCAGTATTTT.

The gene calls are TRBV18 and TRBJ2-3; perhaps TRBD1 as D (5 bases). Germline loops: CDR1 KGHSH, CDR2 LQKENI. V was cut by 3 bases and J by 0 bases, with 10 bases left in between. The CDR3 consists of 15 residues. The CDR3, as DNA: TGTGCCAGCTCACCGTCAACAGGAAGCACAGATACGCAGTATTTT. This sequence encodes CASSPSTGSTDTQYF.

On this clone: Additional DNA sequences in this sample encode the identical CDR3. The CDR3 here is CSVDRGKAGELFF. In DNA form, the CDR3 reads TGCAGCGTAGACAGGGGGAAAGCCGGGGAGCTGTTTTTT. This chain links TRBV29-1 with TRBJ2-2; 9 bases are a match to TRBD1. Germline values: CDR1 SQVTM, CDR2 ANQGSEA. V trimming: 6 bases; J trimming: 6 bases; junction bases outside the gene matches: 5. The CDR3 runs 13 residues.

This clone has just one count. The chain carries TRBV7-3 and TRBJ2-1; either TRBD1 or TRBD2 may fit D (5 bases each). The CDR3 extends over 14 amino acids. Looked up from germline, CDR1 is SGHTA and CDR2 is FQGTGA. V lost 2 bases and J 6 bases, leaving 11 bases between the germline ends. The CDR3 reads CASSLGTPGNEQFF. The CDR3 nucleotides are TGTGCCAGCAGCTTAGGGACCCCAGGCAATGAGCAGTTCTTC.

The V call is TRBV2, the J call TRBJ2-5; a possible D gene is TRBD2 (5 bases). The CDR3 consists of 13 residues. Germline assignment: CDR1 SNHLY and CDR2 FYNNEI. V shed 7 bases and J shed 5 bases, with 14 bases lying between them. This CDR3 reads CASIELPGETQYF. In nucleotides, the CDR3 is TGTGCCAGCATAGAACTTCCGGGGGAGACCCAGTACTTC.

In DNA form, the CDR3 reads TGTGCCATCAGTGAGTCCTCCTGGAGGGGTCAAGAGACCCAGTACTTC. Its protein product is CAISESSWRGQETQYF. The gene calls are TRBV10-3 and TRBJ2-5, with a possible D match to TRBD2 (6 bases). The germline V gene has CDR1 ENHRY and CDR2 SYGVKD. V was clipped by 0 bases and J by 2 bases, with 13 bases between them. The CDR3 totals 16 residues.

This chain connects TRBV2 to TRBJ1-1; 10 nucleotides align to TRBD1. V was clipped by 6 bases and J by 4 bases; unmatched bases: 2. The CDR3 covers 13 residues. Per germline, CDR1 SNHLY and CDR2 FYNNEI. The CDR3: CASRRTGGTEAFF. DNA for the CDR3: TGTGCCAGCAGGCGGACAGGGGGCACTGAAGCTTTCTTT. The whole variable domain, remainder taken from reference TRBV2 and TRBJ1-1, is EPEVTQTPSHQVTQMGQEVILRCVPISNHLYFYWYRQILGQKVEFLVSFYNNEISEKSEIFDDQFSVERPDGSNFTLKIRSTKLEDSAMYFCASRRTGGTEAFFGQGTRLTVV.

This clone has only one observation. The chain combines TRBV7-2 with TRBJ1-2; possibly TRBD1 for D (5 bases). The CDR3 length is 14 residues. Trimming removed 1 base from V and 4 bases from J, with 10 bases in between. Germline CDR1 SGHTA, CDR2 FQGNSA. CDR3 loop: CASSLVGDSYGYTF. The CDR3 nucleotides are TGTGCCAGCAGCTTAGTTGGCGACAGCTATGGCTACACCTTC.

V and J are TRBV28 and TRBJ2-3; D ambiguous. Germline CDR1 reads MDHEN; CDR2 reads SYDVKM. Trimming cost V 5 bases and J 0 bases, with 12 bases left between them. The CDR3 length is 15 residues. CDR3 protein: CASSENSPSTDTQYF. Here the CDR3 DNA reads TGTGCCAGCAGTGAGAACTCTCCTAGCACAGATACGCAGTATTTT. The full variable domain, its missing parts supplied by reference TRBV28 and TRBJ2-3, is DVKVTQSSRYLVKRTGEKVFLECVQDMDHENMFWYRQDPGLGLRLIYFSYDVKMKEKGDIPEGYSVSREKKERFSLILESASTNQTSMYLCASSENSPSTDTQYFGPGTRLTVL.

As to this clone: Other DNA sequences in this specimen translate into the identical CDR3. The chain links TRBV9 to TRBJ2-1; TRBD2 agrees at 7 bases. Germline V CDR1 and CDR2: SGDLS, YYNGEE. V shed 2 bases, J shed 1 base, and the junction held 6 bases outside the gene matches. The CDR3 totals 16 residues. The CDR3 sequence is CASSVSGGSSYNEQFF. The CDR3, as DNA: TGTGCCAGCAGCGTCAGCGGCGGGAGTTCCTACAATGAGCAGTTCTTC.

The chain combines TRBV4-1 with TRBJ2-1; unclear D gene. Deletions cut 4 bases from V and 0 bases from J, with 7 bases between. Per germline, CDR1 MGHRA and CDR2 YSYEKL. This CDR3 spans 14 amino acids. CDR3 coding DNA: TGCGCCAGCAGCCGCTCCACCTCCTACAATGAGCAGTTCTTC. This gives the protein CASSRSTSYNEQFF.

This clone has a handful of counts. The V call is TRBV28, the J call TRBJ1-5; D not resolved. The CDR3 extends over 15 amino acids. Trimming took 5 bases from V and 0 from J, leaving 11 bases between them. Germline V CDR1 and CDR2: MDHEN, SYDVKM. Here the CDR3 reads CASSTRHVSNQPQHF. The CDR3, as DNA: TGTGCCAGCAGTACCCGCCACGTTAGCAATCAGCCCCAGCATTTT.